This T cell receptor (beta chain) was recovered during a study of CD8 T cell repertoires and HIV-1 epitope variants. Sequencing was performed with immunoSEQ multiplex PCR; in TCRdb, only in-frame clones are kept and a portion is missing. The sample lists tens of thousands of clones; almost 75% were seen once. The sequencing input was uncultured baseline CD8+ T cells from peripheral blood mononuclear cells (PBMCs). This receptor was identified in a male donor with HIV.

The CDR3 loop reads CASSQDNGRRNQPQHF. The CDR3, as DNA: TGCGCCAGCAGCCAAGACAACGGGCGGCGCAATCAGCCCCAGCATTTT. V usage is TRBV4-1 and J usage is TRBJ1-5; the D is unclear. V was shortened by 0 bases and J by 2 bases, with 11 bases between the two germline ends. This CDR3 has 16 residues. The germline V gene encodes CDR1 MGHRA and CDR2 YSYEKL.